These 18 T cell receptor beta chains share one sample of origin, sequenced in a study of blood T cells in healthy people across ages. Primed by a sample-barcoded 5' primer and a J-beta primer mix, a second PCR proceeded for 7 to 11 cycles. TCRdb analysed the 5' RACE reads with MiXCR anew, one entry per CDR3 protein. The profile shows around 990,000 distinct CDR3 sequences, roughly two fifths of them singletons. Source material: blood. The source is a man aged 18-30 years in good health.

This clonotype was counted between two and nine times. This chain joins TRBV2 and TRBJ1-2; tentatively, D is TRBD1 (5 bases). In germline, CDR1 is SNHLY, CDR2 FYNNEI. V shed 6 bases and J shed 8 bases, with 13 bases lying between them. The CDR3 is 12 amino acids. This CDR3 reads CASRGRGEGYTF. CDR3 coding DNA: TGTGCCAGCAGGGGACGAGGAGAAGGCTACACCTTC.

This clonotype was seen a few times. The chain recombines TRBV4-3 with TRBJ1-5; D is unresolved. Deletions cut 0 bases from V and 7 bases from J, with 10 bases between. Per germline, CDR1 LGHNA and CDR2 YSLEER. The CDR3 is made up of 14 amino acids. CDR3 nucleotide sequence: TGCGCCAGCAGCCAAGAGATGGGTAACCAGCCCCAGCATTTT. This sequence encodes CASSQEMGNQPQHF.

To note about this clonotype: This may arise from a read error, as a much more abundant clone is one base away. The V and J genes are TRBV5-1 and TRBJ2-3; possibly TRBD2 for D (5 bases). This CDR3 has 14 residues. Per germline, CDR1 SGHRS and CDR2 YFSETQ. V was pared by 0 bases and J by 4 bases, with 9 bases between. The CDR3 bases are TGCGCCAGCAGCTTGGCCCCTAGCCCAGATACGCAGTATTTT. It translates to CASSLAPSPDTQYF.

This sequence joins TRBV10-3 and TRBJ2-3; TRBD2 matches 14 bases. Germline assignment: CDR1 ENHRY and CDR2 SYGVKD. V shed 0 bases, J shed 6 bases, and the junction held 5 bases outside the gene matches. The CDR3 is 17 residues long. CDR3 in DNA: TGTGCCATCAGTGAGTCGACTAGCGGGGGGGCCCAGGATACGCAGTATTTT. Its translation: CAISESTSGGAQDTQYF.

This clonotype occurred a few times. This chain links TRBV7-9 with TRBJ1-1; no definite D call. Germline V gives CDR1 SEHNR, CDR2 FQNEAQ (reference sequence). Trimming took 3 bases from V and 7 from J, leaving 9 bases between them. The CDR3 consists of 12 residues. This CDR3 reads CASSFDPGEAFF. CDR3 in DNA: TGTGCCAGCAGCTTCGATCCCGGTGAAGCTTTCTTT.

The chain employs TRBV4-2 and TRBJ2-2, with 7 positions matching TRBD2. The trim removed 4 bases at V and 3 bases at J, leaving 14 bases unmatched. Germline V gene data show CDR1 as LGHNA and CDR2 as YNFKEQ. The CDR3 length is 18 residues. The chain's CDR3 is CASSLATSWGTYTGELFF. Here the CDR3 DNA reads TGTGCCAGCAGCCTCGCGACTAGCTGGGGGACGTACACCGGGGAGCTGTTTTTT.

This clonotype has more than one count but fewer than ten. The gene calls are TRBV25-1 and TRBJ1-2; D call uncertain. The germline V gene encodes CDR1 MGHDK and CDR2 SYGVNS. CDR3 length: 14 amino acids. The V and J ends lost 3 bases and 1 base respectively, with 9 bases between them. The CDR3 protein is CASSDFGDNYGYTF. CDR3 DNA sequence: TGTGCCAGCAGTGATTTTGGAGATAACTATGGCTACACCTTC.

The rearrangement joins TRBV4-1 to TRBJ1-2, with D hard to call. Between the trimmed V and J ends, which lost 1 base and 9 bases, there was a span of 15 bases. The CDR3 runs 14 residues. CDR1 is MGHRA and CDR2 is YSYEKL in the germline V gene. The CDR3 reads CASSQVQADHCYTF. Written as DNA, the CDR3 is TGCGCCAGCAGCCAAGTCCAGGCAGACCATTGCTACACCTTC.

The sample holds many counts of this clonotype. The chain has TRBV5-1 and TRBJ1-5; D remains unclear. Germline assignment: CDR1 SGHRS and CDR2 YFSETQ. Deletions cut 0 bases from V and 3 bases from J, with 7 bases between. CDR3 length: 14 amino acids. CDR3 in DNA: TGCGCCAGCAGCTTGGACAGCTACAATCAGCCCCAGCATTTT. This codes for CASSLDSYNQPQHF. Supplemented by reference TRBV5-1 and TRBJ1-5, the full variable domain reads KAGVTQTPRYLIKTRGQQVTLSCSPISGHRSVSWYQQTPGQGLQFLFEYFSETQRNKGNFPGRFSGRQFSNSRSEMNVSTLELGDSALYLCASSLDSYNQPQHFGDGTRLSIL.

The CDR3 sequence: CASNPRGLVGYEQYF. The CDR3 DNA is TGTGCCAGCAACCCACGGGGACTAGTGGGCTACGAGCAGTACTTC. The chain is built from TRBV27 and TRBJ2-7; 8 nucleotides line up with TRBD2. This CDR3 region has 15 residues. The V gene end was trimmed by 7 bases and the J gene end by 3 bases; junction bases not matched to a gene: 11. CDR1 MNHEY and CDR2 SMNVEV come from the germline V gene (reference sequence).

This clonotype was counted a few times. The rearrangement joins TRBV20-1 to TRBJ2-3; D gene uncertain. Germline values: CDR1 DFQATT, CDR2 SNEGSKA (reference sequence). Trimming shortened V by 4 bases and J by 3 bases, and 8 bases separated the two germline ends. The length of the CDR3 is 12 residues. The CDR3 nucleotides are TGCAGTGCTATAGTCGGGACAGATACGCAGTATTTT. Residues: CSAIVGTDTQYF.

V and J are TRBV7-2 and TRBJ2-4; unclear D gene. This CDR3 contains 20 residues. The V gene's germline CDR1 is SGHTA and CDR2 FQGNSA. The V gene lost 0 bases and the J gene lost 0 bases, with 21 bases spanning the gap. The CDR3 is CASSLAPQPAGLIAKNIQYF. CDR3 nucleotide sequence: TGTGCCAGCAGCTTAGCCCCCCAGCCGGCAGGCCTTATAGCCAAAAACATTCAGTACTTC. The entire variable domain, with the rest obtained from reference TRBV7-2 and TRBJ2-4, is as follows: GAGVSQSPSNKVTEKGKDVELRCDPISGHTALYWYRQSLGQGLEFLIYFQGNSAPDKSGLPSDRFSAERTGGSVSTLTIQRTQQEDSAVYLCASSLAPQPAGLIAKNIQYFGAGTRLSVL.

This chain joins TRBV7-2 and TRBJ1-3, with D possibly being TRBD1 (5 bases). V lost 0 bases, J lost 4 bases, and 13 bases lay in between. CDR1 SGHTA and CDR2 FQGNSA come from the germline V gene. The CDR3 runs to 16 residues. CDR3 loop: CASSLALGTSGNTIYF. Here the CDR3 DNA reads TGTGCCAGCAGCTTAGCCCTCGGGACCTCCGGAAACACCATATATTTT.

The rearrangement links TRBV4-2 to TRBJ2-1; possible D gene TRBD2, 6 bases. The ends were cut back, 0 bases at V and 8 bases at J, with 8 bases in the middle. CDR1 LGHNA and CDR2 YNFKEQ come from the germline V gene. CDR3 size: 13 residues. This CDR3 reads CASSQDWGDEQFF. CDR3 bases: TGTGCCAGCAGCCAAGATTGGGGGGATGAGCAGTTCTTC.

V and J are TRBV5-5 and TRBJ1-2; D perhaps matches TRBD1 (6 bases). CDR1 and CDR2 (germline): SGHKS, YYEKEE (reference sequence). Between the trimmed V and J ends, which lost 7 bases and 4 bases, there was a span of 17 bases. The CDR3 loop spans 14 amino acids. The CDR3 loop reads CASVLGQRGYGYTF. DNA of the CDR3: TGTGCCAGCGTCTTGGGACAACGGGGCTATGGCTACACCTTC. Full variable domain (outside the CDR3, taken from reference TRBV5-5 and TRBJ1-2): DAGVTQSPTHLIKTRGQQVTLRCSPISGHKSVSWYQQVLGQGPQFIFQYYEKEERGRGNFPDRFSARQFPNYSSELNVNALLLGDSALYLCASVLGQRGYGYTFGSGTRLTVV.

The chain recombines TRBV5-1 with TRBJ2-5; a weak D match, TRBD1 (5 bases). This CDR3 region has 15 residues. The V and J ends lost 4 bases and 2 bases respectively, with 15 bases between them. Germline values: CDR1 SGHRS, CDR2 YFSETQ. CDR3 DNA: TGCGCCAGCAGCGCTGATTTGGGGCAACAAGAGACCCAGTACTTC. This codes for CASSADLGQQETQYF.

The rearrangement uses TRBV10-3 and TRBJ1-2, with TRBD1 as a possible D gene (5 bases). CDR3 length equals 15 residues. Germline CDR1 is ENHRY and CDR2 is SYGVKD. V was trimmed by 10 bases and J by 5 bases, leaving 23 bases between them. The CDR3: CATFALGAVRYGYTF. The CDR3 nucleotides read TGTGCCACTTTTGCCCTAGGGGCGGTTAGGTATGGCTACACCTTC.

With respect to this clonotype: A much larger clone is a single base away; this may be a read error. The V call is TRBV9, the J call TRBJ2-1; D may be TRBD1 (5 bases). The V gene's germline CDR1 is SGDLS and CDR2 YYNGEE. The CDR3 consists of 15 residues. V lost 4 bases and J 3 bases, leaving 14 bases between the germline ends. CDR3 sequence: CASSPRNRIYNEQFF. For the CDR3, the DNA is TGTGCCAGCAGCCCAAGGAACAGGATCTACAATGAGCAGTTCTTC.